The 18 T cell receptor beta chains presented below share a single source sample, sequenced in a study of tumor-infiltrating lymphocytes in primary liver carcinoma. Using a constant-region primer together with ProtoScript II reverse transcriptase, TCR beta cDNA was made from roughly 520 ng of total RNA. Three nested multiplex PCR rounds of slightly modified ARM-PCR generated TCR beta libraries. Forward primers for TRBV1-TRBV30 and a C-beta reverse primer served the first two PCR rounds, at about 11 cycles each. TCRdb recomputed calls from the multiplex PCR reads with MiXCR, one row per CDR3 protein. The sample has almost 45,000 distinct CDR3 sequences, roughly 77% seen once; the top ten hold around two fifths. The roughly 19-32 mg bulk tissue piece was not sorted before simultaneous RNA and DNA extraction. The sample taken for sequencing was tumor-adjacent normal liver tissue. The source of these receptors is a woman under 40 with primary liver carcinoma and hepatitis B virus infection.

The rearrangement links TRBV7-9 to TRBJ2-7; D ambiguous. This CDR3 region has 14 residues. Germline V gene data show CDR1 as SEHNR and CDR2 as FQNEAQ (reference sequence). V was pared by 5 bases and J by 12 bases, with 23 bases between. The CDR3 loop reads CASSLPTHRYDRYF. The CDR3 DNA sequence: TGTGCCAGCAGCCTCCCGACTCACCGCTACGATCGGTACTTC. Based on the CDR3 plus reference TRBV7-9 and TRBJ2-7, the full variable domain is DTGVSQNPRHKITKRGQNVTFRCDPISEHNRLYWYRQTLGQGPEFLTYFQNEAQLEKSRLLSDRFSAERPKGSFSTLEIQRTEQGDSAMYLCASSLPTHRYDRYFGPGTRLTVT.

V gene TRBV4-1 combines with J gene TRBJ2-7; TRBD2 is a possible D gene (5 bases). CDR1 MGHRA and CDR2 YSYEKL come from the germline V gene. The CDR3 runs 14 residues. V lost 3 bases to trimming and J lost 12 bases, with 21 bases between them. The CDR3 spells CASSQEEEFYDRYF. CDR3 bases: TGCGCCAGCAGCCAGGAGGAGGAGTTTTACGACCGGTACTTC.

Note on this clonotype: Because it lacks the conserved phenylalanine or tryptophan at the end, this CDR3 is likely a read error. J is TRBJ2-7 and V is TRBV5-1; weak D call: TRBD2 (5 bases). Germline V gene sequence: CDR1 SGHRS, CDR2 YFSETQ. There are 14 residues in the CDR3. This CDR3 reads CANSLGAWGSEQYL. In DNA form, the CDR3 reads TGCGCCAACAGCTTGGGAGCTTGGGGAAGCGAGCAGTACTTA.

A word on this clonotype: An end of the junction differs from the germline gene, which may be a read error. The CDR3 DNA follows: TGTGCCATCAGTTTAAACTCGGGAATTGACCCCACGCGGCAGTTCTTC. This encodes CAISLNSGIDPTRQFF. The genes are TRBV28 and TRBJ2-1; weak D call: TRBD2 (5 bases). Germline loops: CDR1 MDHEN, CDR2 SYDVKM. This CDR3 has 16 residues.

To note about this clonotype: Lacking the conserved final phenylalanine or tryptophan, this CDR3 likely reflects a read error. The chain is built from TRBV6-5 and TRBJ2-2; no clear D. The germline V gene encodes CDR1 MNHEY and CDR2 SVGAGI. V shed 1 base and J shed 4 bases, with 4 bases lying between them. The CDR3 loop spans 13 amino acids. CDR3 bases: TGTGCCAGCAGTTACTGCCCCACCGGGGAGCTGTTTCTT. Translated, it gives CASSYCPTGELFL.

A note on this clonotype: Compared with germline, one end of the junction differs, possibly owing to a read error. This rearrangement joins TRBV6-2 or TRBV6-3 to TRBJ2-4, with D tentatively TRBD1 or TRBD2 (6 bases each). Per the germline V gene, CDR1 is MNHEY and CDR2 is SVGEGT. CDR3 length equals 16 residues. The CDR3 DNA is TGTGCCAGCAGTCATCCCAAGACGGGGGCCAAAAGCATTCAGTACTTC. It specifies CASSHPKTGAKSIQYF.

Notes on this clonotype: Compared with germline, one end of the junction differs, possibly owing to a read error. This chain joins TRBV5-4 and TRBJ2-5; 10 nucleotides agree with TRBD2. This CDR3 is 15 amino acids long. The germline CDR1 and CDR2 sequences are SGHNT and YYREEE (reference sequence). Here the CDR3 reads CASSLGTSGQETHYF. Here the CDR3 DNA reads TGTGCCAGCAGCTTGGGGACTAGCGGACAGGAGACCCATTACTTC.

Comment on this clonotype: A junction boundary mismatches the germline segment, possibly from a read error. The chain links TRBV29-1 to TRBJ1-1; 7 nucleotides match TRBD1. This CDR3 has 13 amino acids. Germline CDR1 is SQVTM and CDR2 is ANQGSEA. The CDR3 loop reads CSVSDRVNAEAFF. CDR3 nucleotide sequence: TGCAGCGTCTCAGACAGGGTGAACGCTGAAGCTTTCTTT.

This clonotype was seen more than once but under ten times. This may be a read error, as it is one base from a much larger clone. The rearrangement uses TRBV6-6 and TRBJ2-2; 8 nucleotides agree with TRBD1. This CDR3 has 15 amino acids. The germline V gene has CDR1 MNHNY and CDR2 SVGAGI (reference sequence). V gave up 5 bases and J gave up 7 bases; unmatched junction bases: 9. As DNA, the CDR3 is TGTGCCAGCAGTCACACGCAGGGGGCTGGCGGGGAGCTGTTTTTT. Its protein is CASSHTQGAGGELFF.

This rearrangement joins TRBV13 to TRBJ1-5; D might be TRBD1 (5 bases). The CDR3 has 17 residues. In germline, CDR1 is PRHDT, CDR2 FYEKMQ (reference sequence). CDR3 protein: CISSLGRLGALGQPQHF. DNA for the CDR3: TGTATCAGCAGCTTAGGCAGGTTAGGGGCGCTTGGTCAGCCCCAGCATTTT.

Comment on this clonotype: Since no conserved phenylalanine or tryptophan closes the CDR3, a read error is the likely cause. This chain uses TRBV6-6 with TRBJ2-5, with 7 bases that match TRBD1. The CDR3 is 10 residues long. Germline CDR1 and CDR2: MNHNY and SVGAGI (reference sequence). This CDR3 reads CAVGQETQYS. The DNA of the CDR3 is TGTGCGGTGGGACAGGAGACCCAGTACTCC.

Comment on this clonotype: Germline is not matched at one junction end, which may reflect a read error. The chain carries TRBV12-3 or TRBV12-4 and TRBJ2-7, with TRBD2 as a possible D gene (5 bases). The CDR3 is 14 residues long. The CDR3 loop reads CAGSFEGLTVEQYF. The CDR3 DNA is TGTGCCGGCAGTTTCGAGGGCCTTACTGTGGAACAGTACTTT.

A remark on this clonotype: One end of the junction fails to match germline, which may point to a read error. The rearrangement links TRBV11-1 to TRBJ2-1, with 9 positions matching TRBD2. This CDR3 region has 17 residues. CDR1 SGHAT and CDR2 FQDESV come from the germline V gene (reference sequence). CDR3 nucleotide sequence: TGTGCCGGCAGTTCCGGGACTAGCATGAGGGCCTATGATGAGCAGTTCTTC. It yields the protein CAGSSGTSMRAYDEQFF.

Comments on this clonotype: A single base separates this from a much larger clone, so it may be a read error. The chain employs TRBV28 and TRBJ2-3; D is possibly TRBD2 (5 bases). Trimming left V 8 bases short and J 1 base short, with 7 bases between. Per germline, CDR1 MDHEN and CDR2 SYDVKM. The CDR3 covers 12 residues. This CDR3 reads CASGAGTDTQYF. The CDR3 DNA reads TGTGCCAGCGGAGCGGGCACAGATACGCAGTATTTT.

The chain is built from TRBV4-1 and TRBJ2-5, with a possible D match to TRBD1 (5 bases). The CDR3 has 15 residues. The germline gives CDR1 MGHRA, CDR2 YSYEKL. V was clipped by 1 base and J by 4 bases, with 13 bases between them. DNA of the CDR3: TGCGCCAGCAGCCAAGCTTCAAGGGGCCGAGAGACCCAGTACTTC. Translation gives CASSQASRGRETQYF.

This clonotype came up a few times. The chain links TRBV18 to TRBJ2-3; TRBD2 aligns across 8 bases. This CDR3 is 15 amino acids long. After removal of 2 bases from V and 5 bases from J, the junction contained 6 bases not matched to a gene. Germline CDR1 reads KGHSH; CDR2 reads LQKENI. Written as DNA, the CDR3 is TGTGCCAGCTCACCATCGAGCGGGAGTGGAGATACGCAGTATTTT. Amino acid sequence: CASSPSSGSGDTQYF.

On this clonotype itself: An end of the junction differs from the germline gene, which may be a read error. This sequence joins TRBV7-8 and TRBJ2-3; weak D call: TRBD2 (5 bases). CDR1 SGHVS and CDR2 FQNEAQ come from the germline V gene. The CDR3 consists of 15 residues. The CDR3 reads CVSSFPAGGTDTQYF. Here the CDR3 DNA reads TGTGTCAGCAGTTTCCCGGCCGGGGGCACAGATACGCAGTATTTT.

As for this clonotype: One end of the junction does not line up with germline, which may come from a read error. The J gene is TRBJ2-1, the V gene TRBV29-1; 11 bases are a match to TRBD2. Per germline, CDR1 SQVTM and CDR2 ANQGSEA. CDR3 size: 14 residues. This CDR3 reads CSVEETGLAAQQIF. CDR3 nucleotides: TGCAGCGTTGAAGAGACGGGACTAGCGGCCCAGCAGATCTTC.